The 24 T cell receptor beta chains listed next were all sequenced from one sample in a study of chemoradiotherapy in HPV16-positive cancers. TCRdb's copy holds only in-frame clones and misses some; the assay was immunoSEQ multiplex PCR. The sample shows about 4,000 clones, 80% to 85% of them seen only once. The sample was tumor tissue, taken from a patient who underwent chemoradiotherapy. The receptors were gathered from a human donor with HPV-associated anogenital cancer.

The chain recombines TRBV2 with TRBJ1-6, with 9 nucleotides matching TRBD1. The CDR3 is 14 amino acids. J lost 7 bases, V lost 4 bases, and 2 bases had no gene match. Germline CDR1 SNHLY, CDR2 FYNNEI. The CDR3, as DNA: TGTGCCAGCAGTGTGGACAGGGGCAATTCACCCCTCCACTTT. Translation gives CASSVDRGNSPLHF.

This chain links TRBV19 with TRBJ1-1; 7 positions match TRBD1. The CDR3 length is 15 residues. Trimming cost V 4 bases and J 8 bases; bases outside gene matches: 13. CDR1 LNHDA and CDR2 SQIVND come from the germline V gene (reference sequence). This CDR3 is CASSKGSTGKREAFF. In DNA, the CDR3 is TGTGCCAGTAGTAAGGGGTCGACAGGGAAACGAGAAGCTTTCTTT.

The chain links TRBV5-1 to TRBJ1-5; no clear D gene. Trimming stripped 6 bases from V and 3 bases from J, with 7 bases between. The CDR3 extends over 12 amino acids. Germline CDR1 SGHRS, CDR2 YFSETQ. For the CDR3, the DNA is TGCGCCAGCATGAAATCCAATCAGCCCCAGCATTTT. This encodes CASMKSNQPQHF.

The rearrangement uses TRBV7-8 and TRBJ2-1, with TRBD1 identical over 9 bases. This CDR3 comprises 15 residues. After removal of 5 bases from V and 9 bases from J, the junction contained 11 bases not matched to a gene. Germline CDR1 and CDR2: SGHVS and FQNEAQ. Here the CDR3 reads CASSGQGWISAEQFF. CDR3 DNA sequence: TGTGCCAGCAGCGGACAGGGGTGGATCTCGGCTGAGCAGTTCTTC.

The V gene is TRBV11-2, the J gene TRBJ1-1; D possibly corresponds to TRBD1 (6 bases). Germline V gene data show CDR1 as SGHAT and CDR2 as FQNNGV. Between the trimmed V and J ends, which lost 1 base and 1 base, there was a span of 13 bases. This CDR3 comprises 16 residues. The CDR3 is CASSLGVRGGNTEAFF. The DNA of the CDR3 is TGTGCCAGCAGCTTAGGGGTCAGGGGCGGGAACACTGAAGCTTTCTTT.

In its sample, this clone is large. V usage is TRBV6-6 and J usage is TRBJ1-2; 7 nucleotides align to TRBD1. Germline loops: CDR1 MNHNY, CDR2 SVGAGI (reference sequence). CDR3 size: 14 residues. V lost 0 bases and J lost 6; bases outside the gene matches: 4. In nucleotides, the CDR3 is TGTGCCAGCAGTTACTCGCCAGGGGGGGATGGCTACACCTTC. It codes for CASSYSPGGDGYTF.

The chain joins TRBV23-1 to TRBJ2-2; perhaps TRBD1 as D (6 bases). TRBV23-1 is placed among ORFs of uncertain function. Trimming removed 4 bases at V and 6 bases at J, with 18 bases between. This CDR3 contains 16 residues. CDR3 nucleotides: TGCGCCAGCAGTCCCAGACAGGATTGGAAAGCCGGGGAGCTGTTTTTT. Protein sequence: CASSPRQDWKAGELFF.

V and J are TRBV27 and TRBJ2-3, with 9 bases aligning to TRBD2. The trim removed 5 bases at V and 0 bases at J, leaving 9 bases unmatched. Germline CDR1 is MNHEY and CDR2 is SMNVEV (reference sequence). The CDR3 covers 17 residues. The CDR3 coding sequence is TGTGCCAGCAGTATCCTAGCGGGAATGGGGAGCACAGATACGCAGTATTTT. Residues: CASSILAGMGSTDTQYF.

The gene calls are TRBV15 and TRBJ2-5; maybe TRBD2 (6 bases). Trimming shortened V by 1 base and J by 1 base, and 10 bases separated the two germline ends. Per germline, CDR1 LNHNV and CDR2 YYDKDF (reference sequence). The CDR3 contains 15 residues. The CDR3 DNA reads TGTGCCACCAGCAGAGGTAGGGGAGGCCAAGAGACCCAGTACTTC. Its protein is CATSRGRGGQETQYF.

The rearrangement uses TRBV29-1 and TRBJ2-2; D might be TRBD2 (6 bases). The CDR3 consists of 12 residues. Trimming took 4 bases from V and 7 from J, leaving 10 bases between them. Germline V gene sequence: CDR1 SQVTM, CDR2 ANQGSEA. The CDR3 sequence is CSVGWGDGELFF. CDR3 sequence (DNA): TGCAGCGTTGGGTGGGGGGACGGGGAGCTGTTTTTT.

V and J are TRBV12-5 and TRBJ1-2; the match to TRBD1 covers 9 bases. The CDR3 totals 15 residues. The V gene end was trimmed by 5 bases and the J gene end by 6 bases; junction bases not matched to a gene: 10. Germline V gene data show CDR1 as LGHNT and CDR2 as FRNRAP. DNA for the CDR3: TGTGCTAGTGGTGGCCGGACAGGGGCTTACGATGGCTACACCTTC. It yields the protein CASGGRTGAYDGYTF.

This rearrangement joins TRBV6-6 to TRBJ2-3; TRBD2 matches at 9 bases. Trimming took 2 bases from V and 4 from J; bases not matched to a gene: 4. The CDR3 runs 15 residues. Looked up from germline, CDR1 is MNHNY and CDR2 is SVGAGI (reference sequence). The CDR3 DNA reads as TGTGCCAGCAGTTACAAAGCGGGGGGCCCAGATACGCAGTATTTT. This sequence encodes CASSYKAGGPDTQYF.

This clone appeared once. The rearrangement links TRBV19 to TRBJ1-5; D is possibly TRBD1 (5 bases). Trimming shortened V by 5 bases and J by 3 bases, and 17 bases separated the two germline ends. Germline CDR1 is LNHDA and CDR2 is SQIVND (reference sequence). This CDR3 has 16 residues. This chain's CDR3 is CASSPGGQGVNQPQHF. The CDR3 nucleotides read TGTGCCAGTAGTCCCGGTGGGCAGGGAGTCAATCAGCCCCAGCATTTT. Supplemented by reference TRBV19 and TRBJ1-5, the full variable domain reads DGGITQSPKYLFRKEGQNVTLSCEQNLNHDAMYWYRQDPGQGLRLIYYSQIVNDFQKGDIAEGYSVSREKKESFPLTVTSAQKNPTAFYLCASSPGGQGVNQPQHFGDGTRLSIL.

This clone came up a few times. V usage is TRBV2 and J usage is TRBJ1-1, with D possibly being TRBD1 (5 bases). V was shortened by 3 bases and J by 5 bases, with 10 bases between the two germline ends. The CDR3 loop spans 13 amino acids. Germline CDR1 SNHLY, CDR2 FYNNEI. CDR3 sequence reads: CASSDRARTEAFF. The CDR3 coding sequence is TGTGCCAGCAGTGACAGGGCGAGGACTGAAGCTTTCTTT.

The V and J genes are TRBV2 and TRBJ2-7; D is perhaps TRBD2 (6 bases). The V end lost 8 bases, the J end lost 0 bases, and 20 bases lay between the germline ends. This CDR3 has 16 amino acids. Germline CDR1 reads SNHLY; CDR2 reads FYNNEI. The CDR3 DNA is TGTGCCAGCGGATTCTTCCGGGACTTGACCTCCTACGAGCAGTACTTC. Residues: CASGFFRDLTSYEQYF.

The CDR3 protein is CASSQDHGRGGYEQYF. The CDR3 DNA reads as TGCGCCAGCAGCCAAGATCACGGCAGGGGGGGATACGAGCAGTACTTC. This rearrangement joins TRBV4-1 to TRBJ2-7; D may correspond to TRBD1 or TRBD2 (7 bases each). Germline V gene sequence: CDR1 MGHRA, CDR2 YSYEKL. This CDR3 has 16 residues. V was cut by 0 bases and J by 4 bases, with 16 bases left in between.

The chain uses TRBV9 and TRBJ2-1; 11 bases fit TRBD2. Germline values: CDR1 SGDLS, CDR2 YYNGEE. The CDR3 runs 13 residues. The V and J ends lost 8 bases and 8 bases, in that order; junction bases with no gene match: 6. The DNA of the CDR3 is TGTGCCAGTAATAGCGGGAGGGCCGATGAGCAGTTCTTC. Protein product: CASNSGRADEQFF.

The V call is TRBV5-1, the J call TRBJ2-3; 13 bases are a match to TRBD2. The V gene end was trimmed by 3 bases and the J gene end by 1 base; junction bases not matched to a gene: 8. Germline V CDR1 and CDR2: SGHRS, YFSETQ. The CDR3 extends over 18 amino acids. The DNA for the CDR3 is TGCGCCAGCAGCTGGGGACTAGCGGGAATTTTGGGCACAGATACGCAGTATTTT. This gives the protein CASSWGLAGILGTDTQYF.

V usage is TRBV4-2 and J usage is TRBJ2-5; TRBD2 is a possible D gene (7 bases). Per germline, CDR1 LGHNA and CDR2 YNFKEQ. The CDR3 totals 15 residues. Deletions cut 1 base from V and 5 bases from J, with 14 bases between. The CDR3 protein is CASSQAKGGAETQYF. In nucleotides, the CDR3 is TGTGCCAGCAGCCAAGCAAAGGGGGGGGCGGAGACCCAGTACTTC.

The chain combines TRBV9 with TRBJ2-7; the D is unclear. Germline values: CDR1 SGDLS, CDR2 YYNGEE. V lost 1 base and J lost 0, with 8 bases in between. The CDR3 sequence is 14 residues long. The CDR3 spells CASSVQALSYEQYF. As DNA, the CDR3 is TGTGCCAGCAGCGTACAGGCTCTCTCCTACGAGCAGTACTTC.

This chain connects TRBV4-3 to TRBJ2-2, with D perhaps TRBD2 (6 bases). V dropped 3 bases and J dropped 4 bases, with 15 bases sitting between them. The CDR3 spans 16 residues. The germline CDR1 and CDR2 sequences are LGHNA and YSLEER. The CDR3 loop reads CASSQLVGGRTGELFF. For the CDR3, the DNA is TGCGCCAGCAGCCAGCTCGTGGGGGGACGCACCGGGGAGCTGTTTTTT.

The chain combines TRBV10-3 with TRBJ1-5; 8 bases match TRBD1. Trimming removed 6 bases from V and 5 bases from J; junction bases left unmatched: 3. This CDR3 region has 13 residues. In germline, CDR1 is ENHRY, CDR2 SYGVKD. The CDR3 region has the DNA TGTGCCATCAGGGACAGGGTGGATCAGCCCCAGCATTTT. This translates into CAIRDRVDQPQHF.

CDR3 region: CASSGAGGGSFEQFF. CDR3 sequence (DNA): TGCGCCAGCAGTGGAGCGGGAGGAGGCTCGTTTGAGCAGTTCTTC. V usage is TRBV4-1 and J usage is TRBJ2-1, with 9 positions matching TRBD2. Germline CDR1 MGHRA, CDR2 YSYEKL. The CDR3 totals 15 residues. Trimming removed 6 bases from V and 9 bases from J; junction bases left unmatched: 12.

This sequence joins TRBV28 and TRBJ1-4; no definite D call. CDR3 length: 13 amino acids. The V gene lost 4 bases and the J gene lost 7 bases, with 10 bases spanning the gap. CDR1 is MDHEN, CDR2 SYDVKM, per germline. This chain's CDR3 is CASSSPYSEKLFF. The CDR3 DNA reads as TGTGCCAGCAGTTCACCCTATTCTGAAAAACTGTTTTTT.